One sample yielded the 32 T cell receptor beta chains listed below, sequenced in a study of tumour-infiltrating T cells in Burkitt lymphoma. TCRdb's copy holds only in-frame clones and misses some; the assay was immunoSEQ multiplex PCR. The sample records about 5,400 clones, more than 8% being singletons. The sample comprised tumor tissue. The receptors were sampled from a human donor with diffuse large B-cell lymphoma.

The V call is TRBV29-1, the J call TRBJ2-1; TRBD2 matches at 7 bases. The CDR3 extends over 15 amino acids. V trimming: 3 bases; J trimming: 4 bases; junction bases outside the gene matches: 9. Germline lookup yields CDR1 SQVTM and CDR2 ANQGSEA. As DNA, the CDR3 is TGCAGCGTTGATCTCTGGTGGGGGGGATACAATGAGCAGTTCTTC. Its translation is CSVDLWWGGYNEQFF.

This clone was counted a few times. The chain is built from TRBV19 and TRBJ1-1; D remains unclear. The CDR3 loop spans 12 amino acids. In germline, CDR1 is LNHDA, CDR2 SQIVND (reference sequence). V was shortened by 1 base and J by 5 bases, with 5 bases between the two germline ends. The CDR3 sequence is CASSIGVTEAFF. CDR3 coding DNA: TGTGCCAGTAGTATAGGGGTTACTGAAGCTTTCTTT. Filled out from reference TRBV19 and TRBJ1-1, the complete variable domain reads DGGITQSPKYLFRKEGQNVTLSCEQNLNHDAMYWYRQDPGQGLRLIYYSQIVNDFQKGDIAEGYSVSREKKESFPLTVTSAQKNPTAFYLCASSIGVTEAFFGQGTRLTVV.

The rearrangement uses TRBV6-5 and TRBJ1-2, with D perhaps TRBD1 (5 bases). The germline V and J ends were trimmed by 0 bases and 2 bases, with 13 bases remaining between them. CDR3 length: 16 residues. The V gene's germline CDR1 is MNHEY and CDR2 SVGAGI. CDR3 loop: CASSYSRGRFNYGYTF. CDR3 coding DNA: TGTGCCAGCAGTTACTCACGGGGGAGATTCAACTATGGCTACACCTTC.

CDR3 DNA sequence: TGTGCCAGCAGCTTGGCCGGGAGTAACTATGGCTACACCTTC. It specifies CASSLAGSNYGYTF. V gene TRBV5-5 combines with J gene TRBJ1-2; D is uncertain. CDR1 is SGHKS and CDR2 is YYEKEE in the germline V gene (reference sequence). V dropped 0 bases and J dropped 1 base, with 7 bases sitting between them. The CDR3 sequence is 14 residues long.

V and J are TRBV10-1 and TRBJ1-1; D is uncertain. CDR1 is WNHNN and CDR2 is SYGVQD in the germline V gene (reference sequence). The V gene lost 0 bases and the J gene lost 0 bases, with 8 bases spanning the gap. The CDR3 covers 15 residues. The CDR3 here is CASSESGSLNTEAFF. DNA of the CDR3: TGCGCCAGCAGTGAGTCGGGCAGCCTGAACACTGAAGCTTTCTTT.

This clone was seen more than once but under ten times. This sequence joins TRBV4-1 and TRBJ1-6; perhaps TRBD1 as D (6 bases). Per germline, CDR1 MGHRA and CDR2 YSYEKL. Trimming pared 4 bases from V and 3 bases from J, leaving 13 bases between. The CDR3 sequence is 16 residues long. The CDR3 protein is CASSLGPGDYNSPLHF. As DNA, the CDR3 is TGCGCCAGCAGCCTCGGACCAGGGGACTATAATTCACCCCTCCACTTT.

This clone was seen only a few times. The chain recombines TRBV5-4 with TRBJ1-1; 8 nucleotides align to TRBD1. With 2 bases clipped from V and 3 bases from J, the junction kept 12 bases outside the gene matches. The CDR3 length is 17 residues. Germline CDR1 SGHNT, CDR2 YYREEE (reference sequence). The DNA of the CDR3 is TGTGCCAGCAGCTTTTACAGGGGGTTAGGTGAGGACACTGAAGCTTTCTTT. Its protein is CASSFYRGLGEDTEAFF.

This clone has just a few counts. The chain links TRBV7-2 to TRBJ2-5, with 8 bases that match TRBD1. The CDR3 runs to 14 residues. CDR1 SGHTA and CDR2 FQGNSA come from the germline V gene. J gave up 5 bases and V 5 bases, and 7 bases lay outside the gene matches. For the CDR3, the DNA is TGTGCCAGCAGCGAGACAGGGGATTATGAGACCCAGTACTTC. Translation gives CASSETGDYETQYF.

This clone was observed a few times. This chain links TRBV2 with TRBJ1-4; D may be TRBD1 (5 bases). The CDR3 totals 14 residues. V was trimmed by 4 bases and J by 7 bases, leaving 13 bases between them. In germline, CDR1 is SNHLY, CDR2 FYNNEI. CDR3 loop: CASSGGSGGEKLFF. CDR3 DNA: TGTGCCAGCAGTGGGGGCTCCGGCGGTGAAAAACTGTTTTTT.

This clone was seen only a few times. The V and J genes are TRBV5-4 and TRBJ2-2; the match to TRBD1 covers 8 bases. The CDR3 length is 15 residues. J was trimmed by 7 bases and V by 0 bases; bases with no gene match: 5. Germline V gives CDR1 SGHNT, CDR2 YYREEE (reference sequence). DNA for the CDR3: TGTGCCAGCAGCTTGGCGCAGGGGGCTGACGGGGAGCTGTTTTTT. This sequence encodes CASSLAQGADGELFF.

The gene calls are TRBV4-2 and TRBJ1-5; D ambiguous. This CDR3 region has 15 residues. V gave up 5 bases and J gave up 1 base, with 12 bases separating them. The germline CDR1 and CDR2 sequences are LGHNA and YNFKEQ. CDR3 nucleotides: TGTGCCAGCAGCTCTGGACTCTGGAGCAATCAGCCCCAGCATTTT. Translation gives CASSSGLWSNQPQHF.

Only a few counts were recorded for this clone. The chain employs TRBV6-5 and TRBJ2-3, with 7 nucleotides matching TRBD1. The J segment lost 1 base and the V segment lost 4 bases, leaving 5 bases of the junction unmatched. Germline assignment: CDR1 MNHEY and CDR2 SVGAGI. The CDR3 totals 15 residues. The CDR3 is CASSSEGGGTDTQYF. CDR3 DNA: TGTGCCAGCAGTTCTGAAGGGGGCGGCACAGATACGCAGTATTTT.

The sample holds a few counts of this clone. This sequence joins TRBV5-8 and TRBJ1-2; 11 nucleotides agree with TRBD1. This CDR3 has 15 residues. CDR1 and CDR2 from the germline V gene are SGHTS and YDEGEE. V trimming: 2 bases; J trimming: 8 bases; junction bases outside the gene matches: 8. CDR3 region: CASSFLGQGAGGYTF. CDR3 DNA sequence: TGTGCCAGCAGCTTCTTAGGACAGGGGGCCGGAGGCTACACCTTC.

The rearrangement uses TRBV7-2 and TRBJ2-3, with D tentatively TRBD2 (6 bases). The CDR3 contains 17 residues. The ends were cut back, 2 bases at V and 2 bases at J, with 17 bases in the middle. Per germline, CDR1 SGHTA and CDR2 FQGNSA. CDR3 bases: TGTGCCAGCAGCTTACCTCCCTGGGTAGCGGCCACAGATACGCAGTATTTT. This gives the protein CASSLPPWVAATDTQYF.

This clone came up a few times. This chain links TRBV5-6 with TRBJ2-5; 9 bases fit TRBD2. This CDR3 has 17 amino acids. Trimming at V came to 0 bases and at J to 5 bases, leaving 11 bases not matched to a gene. Per germline, CDR1 SGHDT and CDR2 YYEEEE. CDR3 amino acids: CASSLDRKGGGVETQYF. The CDR3 DNA reads as TGTGCCAGCAGCTTGGATCGGAAGGGCGGGGGGGTCGAGACCCAGTACTTC.

Note on this clone: An end of the junction does not agree with germline; a read error may underlie this. This rearrangement joins TRBV28 to TRBJ2-3, with TRBD1 as a possible D gene (7 bases). Germline V gene sequence: CDR1 MDHEN, CDR2 SYDVKM. The CDR3 consists of 11 residues. In nucleotides, the CDR3 is TGTGCCAGCAGTCCTCCGGGACAGCTAGCGTTT. Residues: CASSPPGQLAF.

This clone was detected only a few times. This chain connects TRBV11-2 to TRBJ1-1; D is perhaps TRBD1 (5 bases). This CDR3 is built from 13 residues. V gave up 0 bases and J gave up 7 bases, with 9 bases separating them. Germline assignment: CDR1 SGHAT and CDR2 FQNNGV. The CDR3 sequence: CASSLEGVGEAFF. CDR3 DNA sequence: TGTGCCAGCAGCTTAGAAGGGGTTGGTGAAGCTTTCTTT.

J is TRBJ2-2 and V is TRBV10-2; 12 bases are shared with TRBD2. V dropped 9 bases and J dropped 12; count of bases not matched to a gene: 11. CDR3 length: 14 residues. Germline lookup yields CDR1 WSHSY and CDR2 SAAADI. For the CDR3, the DNA is TGCGCCAGTTCGACTAGCGGGGGCTCGGTAAAGCTGTTTTTT. It translates to CASSTSGGSVKLFF.

The rearrangement joins TRBV4-1 to TRBJ1-4, with TRBD1 as a possible D gene (6 bases). The CDR3 extends over 15 amino acids. V gave up 1 base and J gave up 8 bases, with 14 bases separating them. The V gene's germline CDR1 is MGHRA and CDR2 YSYEKL. CDR3 in amino acids: CASSQVSQGGEKLFF. CDR3 nucleotides: TGCGCCAGCAGCCAAGTTTCACAGGGAGGAGAAAAACTGTTTTTT.

This clone is medium-sized within its sample. Different DNA sequences within this sample yield the same CDR3. The V gene is TRBV5-1, the J gene TRBJ1-2, with a tentative D call TRBD1 (6 bases). From germline, CDR1 is SGHRS and CDR2 YFSETQ. The CDR3 sequence is 17 residues long. Trimming left V 0 bases short and J 4 bases short, with 19 bases between. This CDR3 reads CASSLALDSLRGYGYTF. CDR3 nucleotide sequence: TGCGCCAGCAGCTTGGCATTGGACAGCCTAAGGGGCTATGGCTACACCTTC. Supplemented by reference TRBV5-1 and TRBJ1-2, the full variable domain reads KAGVTQTPRYLIKTRGQQVTLSCSPISGHRSVSWYQQTPGQGLQFLFEYFSETQRNKGNFPGRFSGRQFSNSRSEMNVSTLELGDSALYLCASSLALDSLRGYGYTFGSGTRLTVV.

This clone was seen more than once but under ten times. This chain connects TRBV7-9 to TRBJ2-1, with 7 bases lining up with TRBD1. This CDR3 has 15 amino acids. J lost 1 base, V lost 5 bases, and 5 bases had no gene match. Germline-derived CDR1 and CDR2 are SEHNR and FQNEAQ (reference sequence). CDR3 sequence reads: CASSTDRTSYNEQFF. CDR3 bases: TGTGCCAGCAGCACGGACAGGACATCCTACAATGAGCAGTTCTTC.

J is TRBJ2-1 and V is TRBV5-1, with D possibly being TRBD1 or TRBD2 (5 bases each). The CDR3 spans 15 residues. CDR1 and CDR2 (germline): SGHRS, YFSETQ. V lost 2 bases and J lost 7, with 16 bases in between. The CDR3 bases are TGCGCCAGCAGCTTACGACCGGGGCCCGTAAATGAGCAGTTCTTC. Translation: CASSLRPGPVNEQFF.

Only a few counts were recorded for this clone. Relative to the germline gene, one junction end is altered; a read error may explain this. The V call is TRBV18, the J call TRBJ1-1; 7 nucleotides align to TRBD1. Germline V gives CDR1 KGHSH, CDR2 LQKENI. This CDR3 comprises 13 residues. The CDR3 DNA follows: TGTGCTAGCTCCCCTGGACAGGCCACTGAAGCTTTCTTT. Translated: CASSPGQATEAFF. Complete variable domain (other parts from reference TRBV18 and TRBJ1-1): NAGVMQNPRHLVRRRGQEARLRCSPMKGHSHVYWYRQLPEEGLKFMVYLQKENIIDESGMPKERFSAEFPKEGPSILRIQQVVRGDSAAYFCASSPGQATEAFFGQGTRLTVV.

A few counts support this clone. The chain carries TRBV4-1 and TRBJ1-5; maybe TRBD1 (5 bases). Looked up from germline, CDR1 is MGHRA and CDR2 is YSYEKL. The CDR3 is 16 amino acids. The V and J ends lost 4 bases and 7 bases respectively, with 20 bases between them. The chain's CDR3 is CASSLEEGNGVQPQHF. CDR3 bases: TGCGCCAGCAGCCTCGAGGAGGGGAACGGGGTCCAGCCCCAGCATTTT.

The gene calls are TRBV25-1 and TRBJ2-7; 8 bases match TRBD1. Losses at the gene ends were 3 bases for V and 0 bases for J; bases not matched to a gene: 4. This CDR3 has 15 residues. CDR1 is MGHDK, CDR2 SYGVNS, per germline. Written as DNA, the CDR3 is TGTGCCAGCAGTGAGACGACAGGGGACTCCTACGAGCAGTACTTC. The encoded protein is CASSETTGDSYEQYF.

With regard to this clone: At one end the junction does not follow the germline gene, possibly because of a read error. The chain recombines TRBV5-4 with TRBJ2-2; 8 bases are a match to TRBD1. Per germline, CDR1 SGHNT and CDR2 YYREEE (reference sequence). This CDR3 is built from 15 residues. The CDR3 DNA reads as TGTACCAGCAGCTTGGCGCAGGGGGCTGACGGGGAGCTGTTTTTT. Amino acid sequence: CTSSLAQGADGELFF. The full variable domain, completed using reference TRBV5-4 and TRBJ2-2, is ETGVTQSPTHLIKTRGQQVTLRCSSQSGHNTVSWYQQALGQGPQFIFQYYREEENGRGNFPPRFSGLQFPNYSSELNVNALELDDSALYLCTSSLAQGADGELFFGEGSRLTVL.

There are a few counts of this clone. J is TRBJ2-5 and V is TRBV11-2; 7 nucleotides match TRBD2. This CDR3 has 15 amino acids. Germline CDR1 and CDR2: SGHAT and FQNNGV. The junction had 8 bases not matched to a gene; V was cut back by 5 bases and J by 2 bases. Here the CDR3 reads CASSRGTTLQETQYF. For the CDR3, the DNA is TGTGCCAGCAGCCGCGGGACTACCCTACAAGAGACCCAGTACTTC.

The chain joins TRBV29-1 to TRBJ2-3; 9 positions match TRBD2. The CDR3 sequence is 14 residues long. V shed 7 bases and J 5 bases; nucleotides not matched to a gene: 10. Germline assignment: CDR1 SQVTM and CDR2 ANQGSEA. Here the CDR3 reads CSGSGGGAVDTQYF. The CDR3 DNA is TGCAGCGGGAGTGGCGGGGGGGCCGTAGATACGCAGTATTTT.

This clone was observed a few times. The chain couples TRBV28 to TRBJ1-4; D not certain. The CDR3 is made up of 18 amino acids. V lost 2 bases, J lost 4 bases, and 20 bases lay in between. Germline-derived CDR1 and CDR2 are MDHEN and SYDVKM. The CDR3 reads CASSLGIGYAGHNEKLFF. CDR3 coding DNA: TGTGCCAGCAGTTTAGGGATTGGCTACGCCGGGCATAATGAAAAACTGTTTTTT.

This clone was seen more than once but under ten times. The chain uses TRBV10-3 and TRBJ2-2, with D unclear. V was trimmed by 2 bases and J by 4 bases, leaving 8 bases between them. Germline loops: CDR1 ENHRY, CDR2 SYGVKD. The CDR3 runs to 14 residues. This chain's CDR3 is CAISEPEVTGELFF. The CDR3 DNA follows: TGTGCCATCAGTGAGCCTGAGGTCACCGGGGAGCTGTTTTTT.

CDR3 region: CASSPSGKAGNEQFF. The DNA for the CDR3 is TGTGCCAGCAGCCCGTCCGGCAAGGCGGGGAATGAGCAGTTCTTC. V usage is TRBV9 and J usage is TRBJ2-1; D may be TRBD2 (6 bases). The length of the CDR3 is 15 residues. The germline V and J ends were trimmed by 4 bases and 7 bases, with 18 bases remaining between them. CDR1 and CDR2 (germline): SGDLS, YYNGEE.

The J gene is TRBJ2-1, the V gene TRBV28; 14 bases fit TRBD2. V shed 6 bases and J 0 bases; nucleotides not matched to a gene: 13. The CDR3 contains 20 residues. Germline CDR1 and CDR2: MDHEN and SYDVKM. The chain's CDR3 is CASSKPPGLAGASSYNEQFF. CDR3 DNA: TGTGCCAGCAGCAAGCCCCCGGGACTAGCGGGGGCTAGCTCCTACAATGAGCAGTTCTTC.